These T cell receptor beta chains were read from a single sample in a study of blood T cell repertoires in COVID-19. Libraries were prepared by immunoSEQ multiplex PCR; TCRdb keeps only in-frame clonotypes and omits some of them. The sample shows about 420,000 clones, around 90% of them seen only once. The specimen was peripheral blood. The receptors derive from a man in his late teens or twenties with COVID-19, enrolled during active disease. Both conserved end residues are part of each CDR3. The order of the fields is J gene, D gene, V gene, CDR3 length, clone size, CDR3 protein, CDR3 DNA. The D gene is left open where the match is weak. Where a row states a size, it is once, few, many or the class of an expanded clone; other rows omit it.

TRBJ2-2 | TRBD2 | TRBV5-4 | 16 | - | CASTLGLAWNTGELFF | TGTGCCAGCACCTTAGGACTAGCGTGGAACACCGGGGAGCTGTTTTTT
TRBJ1-1 | - | TRBV7-9 | 14 | - | CASSSHPPGSEAFF | TGTGCCAGCAGCTCCCATCCCCCAGGCTCTGAAGCTTTCTTT
TRBJ2-7 | - | TRBV5-5 | 14 | - | CASSLSAVLNEQYF | TGTGCCAGCAGCTTGTCAGCGGTACTAAACGAGCAGTACTTC
TRBJ2-2 | TRBD2 | TRBV7-7 | 16 | once | CASSSAGGPDTGELFF | TGTGCCAGCAGCTCAGCGGGGGGGCCAGACACCGGGGAGCTGTTTTTT
TRBJ2-3 | - | TRBV7-3 | 15 | - | CASSQQARATDTQYF | TGTGCCAGCAGCCAACAGGCCAGGGCCACAGATACGCAGTATTTT
TRBJ1-1 | TRBD1 | TRBV11-3 | 15 | - | CASSEPTGGGTEAFF | TGTGCCAGCAGCGAACCGACAGGGGGCGGAACTGAAGCTTTCTTT
TRBJ2-3 | - | TRBV9 | 13 | - | CASSVDRTDTQYF | TGTGCCAGCAGCGTTGACAGAACAGATACGCAGTATTTT
TRBJ2-3 | - | TRBV29-1 | 16 | - | CSVRWRDFLGTDTQYF | TGCAGCGTTCGGTGGAGGGATTTCCTGGGCACAGATACGCAGTATTTT
TRBJ2-5 | TRBD2 | TRBV6-6 | 14 | - | CASSLAGGKETQYF | TGTGCCAGCAGTCTAGCGGGGGGGAAAGAGACCCAGTACTTC
TRBJ2-3 | - | TRBV30 | 12 | - | CAWKAAPTTQYF | TGTGCCTGGAAGGCGGCCCCTACTACGCAGTATTTT
TRBJ2-2 | TRBD2 | TRBV3-1/TRBV3-2 | 17 | once | CASSQVASGNRNGELFF | TGTGCCAGCAGCCAAGTGGCTAGCGGGAATAGGAACGGGGAGCTGTTTTTT
TRBJ2-1 | - | TRBV7-2 | 13 | - | CASSLGLNNEQFF | TGTGCCAGCAGCCTAGGACTTAACAATGAGCAGTTCTTC
TRBJ1-1 | - | TRBV5-4 | 15 | - | CASRSRRERNTEAFF | TGTGCCAGCAGATCCCGAAGGGAGAGGAACACTGAAGCTTTCTTT
TRBJ2-1 | TRBD1 | TRBV7-9 | 16 | once | CASSFLTGASYNEQFF | TGTGCCAGCAGCTTCTTGACAGGGGCTTCCTACAATGAGCAGTTCTTC
TRBJ2-7 | - | TRBV6-1 | 14 | - | CASSEAGVLYEQYF | TGTGCCAGCAGTGAAGCGGGAGTGCTCTACGAGCAGTACTTC
TRBJ1-3 | TRBD1 | TRBV6-5 | 15 | - | CASRPPGQGGNTIYF | TGTGCCAGCAGGCCACCGGGACAGGGGGGAAACACCATATATTTT
TRBJ2-4 | - | TRBV2 | 15 | - | CASRGRLGVGNIQYF | TGTGCCAGCAGGGGAAGGCTAGGGGTTGGAAACATTCAGTACTTC
TRBJ2-1 | - | TRBV14 | 16 | - | CASSQDRSGEYNEQFF | TGTGCCAGCAGCCAAGATCGCTCCGGAGAGTACAATGAGCAGTTCTTC
TRBJ1-2 | TRBD1 | TRBV4-2 | 16 | - | CASTPGQGQGQGGYTF | TGTGCCAGCACACCAGGACAGGGGCAGGGGCAAGGTGGCTACACCTTC
TRBJ1-1 | TRBD1 | TRBV7-9 | 17 | once | CASSPGRTGEVDTEAFF | TGTGCCAGCAGCCCTGGACGGACAGGAGAGGTGGACACTGAAGCTTTCTTT
TRBJ2-7 | TRBD2 | TRBV27 | 15 | - | CASSWGGLVPSEQYF | TGTGCCAGCAGTTGGGGGGGACTAGTACCCAGCGAGCAGTACTTC
TRBJ2-2 | - | TRBV6-2/TRBV6-3 | 17 | - | CASSFYEIRKNTGELFF | TGTGCCAGCAGTTTTTATGAGATCCGTAAAAACACCGGGGAGCTGTTTTTT
TRBJ2-3 | TRBD2 | TRBV29-1 | 14 | - | CSVESRVSGIPQYF | TGCAGCGTTGAATCTCGTGTTAGCGGGATTCCGCAGTATTTT
TRBJ1-2 | TRBD1 | TRBV19 | 14 | - | CASRYRGTNYGYTF | TGTGCCAGTAGATACAGGGGAACTAACTATGGCTACACCTTC
TRBJ1-1 | - | TRBV7-9 | 18 | - | CASSLGRQKRRRNTEAFF | TGTGCCAGCAGCTTAGGTCGGCAGAAGAGGAGGAGGAACACTGAAGCTTTCTTT
TRBJ2-7 | TRBD1 | TRBV3-1/TRBV3-2 | 16 | - | CASSPNTGGRIYEQYF | TGTGCCAGCAGTCCTAATACAGGGGGTAGAATCTACGAGCAGTACTTC
TRBJ1-6 | TRBD1 | TRBV15 | 15 | - | CATSSSGQPNSPLHF | TGTGCCACCAGCAGCTCGGGACAGCCGAATTCACCCCTCCACTTT
TRBJ2-5 | - | TRBV6-2/TRBV6-3 | 13 | - | CASSFLGGETQYF | TGTGCCAGCAGTTTCCTGGGGGGAGAGACCCAGTACTTC
TRBJ2-7 | TRBD2 | TRBV18 | 14 | - | CASSPRGGPYEQYF | TGTGCCAGCTCACCCCGCGGGGGGCCCTACGAGCAGTACTTC
TRBJ1-4 | TRBD1 | TRBV5-8 | 13 | - | CASRDRGHEKLFF | TGTGCCAGCAGGGACAGGGGGCATGAAAAACTGTTTTTT
TRBJ2-2 | TRBD1 | TRBV4-1 | 14 | - | CASSYDRVTGELFF | TGCGCCAGCAGCTATGACAGGGTTACCGGGGAGCTGTTTTTT